This T cell receptor beta chain was recovered during a study of tumor and adjacent non-tumor tissue in lung cancer. Study as a whole: Histology: around twelve adenocarcinoma, a couple of squamous cell carcinoma, 1 small cell lung cancer.

Study outcomes and limitations: Tumor tissue had significantly higher TCR diversity than normal lung. In normal lung, the top 100 clones were significantly more dominant than in tumor.

This clonotype was picked up one time. What it binds is not known. A single base separates this from a much larger clone, so it may be a read error. TCRbeta libraries were built with three rounds of nested PCR, modified from ARM-PCR. MiXCR, applied by TCRdb to the multiplex PCR reads, yields one record per CDR3 protein. The table has approximately 130,000 distinct CDR3 sequences, roughly 64% seen once; the top ten hold more than 10%. The CDR3 is made up of 14 amino acids. This sample's RNA came from whole unsorted tissue. Between August and November 2014, newly diagnosed, chemotherapy-naive lung cancer patients underwent thoracic surgery in China.

The specimen was lung tumor tissue. This chain joins TRBV12-3 or TRBV12-4 and TRBJ2-1, with TRBD1 matching over 7 bases. The sequence derives from a man aged 25-45 years with non-small cell lung cancer. The CDR3 nucleotides read TGTGTCAGCAGTGTACAGGGGAACGGACTCCTGCAGTTCTTC. Protein sequence: CVSSVQGNGLLQFF.